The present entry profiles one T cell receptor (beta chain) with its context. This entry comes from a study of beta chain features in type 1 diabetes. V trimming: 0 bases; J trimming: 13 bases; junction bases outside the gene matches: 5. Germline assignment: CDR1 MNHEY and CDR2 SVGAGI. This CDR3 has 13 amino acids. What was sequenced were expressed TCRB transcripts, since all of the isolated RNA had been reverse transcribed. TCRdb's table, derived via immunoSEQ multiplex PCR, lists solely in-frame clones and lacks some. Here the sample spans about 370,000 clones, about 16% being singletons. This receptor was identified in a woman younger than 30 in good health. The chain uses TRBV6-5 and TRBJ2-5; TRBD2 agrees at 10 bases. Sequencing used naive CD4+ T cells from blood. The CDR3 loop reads CASSYSLAGARYF. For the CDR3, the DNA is TGTGCCAGCAGTTACTCGCTAGCGGGAGCGAGGTACTTC.